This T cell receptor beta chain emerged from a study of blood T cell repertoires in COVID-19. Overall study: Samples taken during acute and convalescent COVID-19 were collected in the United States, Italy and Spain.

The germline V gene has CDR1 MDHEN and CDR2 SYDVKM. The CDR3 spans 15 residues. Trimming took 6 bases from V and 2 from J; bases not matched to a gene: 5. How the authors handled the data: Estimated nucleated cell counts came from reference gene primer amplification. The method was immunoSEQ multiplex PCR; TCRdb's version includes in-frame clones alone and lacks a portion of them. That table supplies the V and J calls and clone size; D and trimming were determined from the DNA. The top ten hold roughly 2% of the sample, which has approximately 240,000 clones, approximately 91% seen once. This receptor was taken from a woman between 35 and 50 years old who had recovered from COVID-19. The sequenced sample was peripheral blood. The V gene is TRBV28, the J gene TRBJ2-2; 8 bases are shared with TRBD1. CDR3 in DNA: TGTGCCAGCAGAAGACAGGGGTCTAACACCGGGGAGCTGTTTTTT. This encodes CASRRQGSNTGELFF.